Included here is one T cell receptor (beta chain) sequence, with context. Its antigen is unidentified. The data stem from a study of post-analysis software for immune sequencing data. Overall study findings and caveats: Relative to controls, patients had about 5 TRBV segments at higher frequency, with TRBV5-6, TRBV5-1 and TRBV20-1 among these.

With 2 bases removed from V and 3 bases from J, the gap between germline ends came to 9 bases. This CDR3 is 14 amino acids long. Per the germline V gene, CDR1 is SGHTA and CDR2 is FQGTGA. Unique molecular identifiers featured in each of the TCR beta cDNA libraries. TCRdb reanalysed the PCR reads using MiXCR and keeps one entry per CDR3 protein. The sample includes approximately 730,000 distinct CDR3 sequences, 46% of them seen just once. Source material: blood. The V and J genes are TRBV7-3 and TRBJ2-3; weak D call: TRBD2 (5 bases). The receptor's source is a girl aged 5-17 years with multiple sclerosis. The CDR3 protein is CASSLGVATDTQYF. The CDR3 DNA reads TGTGCCAGCAGCTTAGGGGTAGCGACAGATACGCAGTATTTT.